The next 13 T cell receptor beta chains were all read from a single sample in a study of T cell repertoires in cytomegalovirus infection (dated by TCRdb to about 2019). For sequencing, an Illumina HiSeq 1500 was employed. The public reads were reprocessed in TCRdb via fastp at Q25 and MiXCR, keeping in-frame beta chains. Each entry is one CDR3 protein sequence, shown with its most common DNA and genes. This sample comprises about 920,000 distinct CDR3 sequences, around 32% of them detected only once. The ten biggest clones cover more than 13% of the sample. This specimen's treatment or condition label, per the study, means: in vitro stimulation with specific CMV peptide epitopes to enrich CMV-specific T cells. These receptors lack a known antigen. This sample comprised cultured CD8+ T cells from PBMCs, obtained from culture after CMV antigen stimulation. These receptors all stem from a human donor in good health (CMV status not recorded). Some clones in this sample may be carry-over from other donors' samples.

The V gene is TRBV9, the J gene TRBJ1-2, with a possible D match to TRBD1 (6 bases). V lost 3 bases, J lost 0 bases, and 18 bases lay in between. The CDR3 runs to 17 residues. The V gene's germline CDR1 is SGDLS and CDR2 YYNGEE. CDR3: CASSATGTPRANYGYTF. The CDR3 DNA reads TGTGCCAGCAGCGCTACAGGGACCCCCCGGGCTAACTATGGCTACACCTTC.

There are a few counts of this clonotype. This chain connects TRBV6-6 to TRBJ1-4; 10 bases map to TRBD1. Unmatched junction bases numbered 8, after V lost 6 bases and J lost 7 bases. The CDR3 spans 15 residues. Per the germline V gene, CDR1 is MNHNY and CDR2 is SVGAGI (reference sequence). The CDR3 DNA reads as TGTGCCAGCAGGCCACCGGGACAGGGGAGTGAAAAACTGTTTTTT. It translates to CASRPPGQGSEKLFF.

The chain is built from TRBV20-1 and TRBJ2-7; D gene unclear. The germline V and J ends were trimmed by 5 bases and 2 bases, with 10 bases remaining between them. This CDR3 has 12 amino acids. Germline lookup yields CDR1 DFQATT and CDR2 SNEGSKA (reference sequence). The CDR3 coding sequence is TGCAGTGCTCTTCGTTACCCCTACGAGCAGTACTTC. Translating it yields CSALRYPYEQYF.

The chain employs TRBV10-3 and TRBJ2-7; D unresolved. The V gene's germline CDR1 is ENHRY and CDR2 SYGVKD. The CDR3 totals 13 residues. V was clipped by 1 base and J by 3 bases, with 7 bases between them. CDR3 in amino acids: CAISEYGSYEQYF. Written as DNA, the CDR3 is TGTGCCATCAGTGAGTACGGCAGCTACGAGCAGTACTTC.

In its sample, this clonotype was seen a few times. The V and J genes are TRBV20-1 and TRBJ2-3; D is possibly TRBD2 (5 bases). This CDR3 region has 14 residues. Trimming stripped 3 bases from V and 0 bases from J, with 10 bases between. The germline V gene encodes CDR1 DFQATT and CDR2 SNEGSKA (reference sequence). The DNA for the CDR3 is TGCAGTGCTAGTTATGAGGGAAGCACAGATACGCAGTATTTT. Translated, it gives CSASYEGSTDTQYF.

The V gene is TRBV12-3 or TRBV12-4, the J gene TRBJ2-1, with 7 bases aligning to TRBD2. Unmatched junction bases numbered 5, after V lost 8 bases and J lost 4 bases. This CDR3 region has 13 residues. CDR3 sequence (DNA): TGTGCCAGCGGTTGGGGGGGATACAATGAGCAGTTCTTC. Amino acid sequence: CASGWGGYNEQFF.

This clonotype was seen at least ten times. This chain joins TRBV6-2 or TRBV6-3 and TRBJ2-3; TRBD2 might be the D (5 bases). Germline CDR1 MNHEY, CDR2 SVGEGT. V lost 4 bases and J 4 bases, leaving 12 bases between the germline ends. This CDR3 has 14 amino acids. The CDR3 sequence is CASSSLDYADTQYF. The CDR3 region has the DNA TGTGCCAGCAGTTCTCTCGACTACGCAGATACGCAGTATTTT.

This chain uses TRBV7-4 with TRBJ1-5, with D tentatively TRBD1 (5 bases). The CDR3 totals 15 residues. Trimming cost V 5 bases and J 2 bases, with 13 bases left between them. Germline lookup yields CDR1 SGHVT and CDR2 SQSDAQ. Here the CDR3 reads CASSKGIGGNQPQHF. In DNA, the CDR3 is TGTGCCAGCAGCAAAGGGATAGGGGGCAATCAGCCCCAGCATTTT.

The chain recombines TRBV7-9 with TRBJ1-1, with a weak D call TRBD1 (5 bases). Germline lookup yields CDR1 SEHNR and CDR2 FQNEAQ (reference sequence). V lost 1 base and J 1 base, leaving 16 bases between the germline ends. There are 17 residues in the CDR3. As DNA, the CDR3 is TGTGCCAGCAGCTTAGAGGGGAGGTTCGGCAGGAACACTGAAGCTTTCTTT. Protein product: CASSLEGRFGRNTEAFF. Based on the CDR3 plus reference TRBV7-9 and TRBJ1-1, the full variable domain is DTGVSQNPRHKITKRGQNVTFRCDPISEHNRLYWYRQTLGQGPEFLTYFQNEAQLEKSRLLSDRFSAERPKGSFSTLEIQRTEQGDSAMYLCASSLEGRFGRNTEAFFGQGTRLTVV.

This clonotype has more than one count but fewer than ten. The CDR3 DNA follows: TGTGCCATCAGCGTAAGGACAGGGGTTACCGGGGAGCTGTTTTTT. As protein: CAISVRTGVTGELFF. The chain joins TRBV10-3 to TRBJ2-2; 9 positions agree with TRBD1. Germline V gene lookup returns CDR1 ENHRY and CDR2 SYGVKD. Unmatched junction bases numbered 7, after V lost 6 bases and J lost 5 bases. The CDR3 contains 15 residues.

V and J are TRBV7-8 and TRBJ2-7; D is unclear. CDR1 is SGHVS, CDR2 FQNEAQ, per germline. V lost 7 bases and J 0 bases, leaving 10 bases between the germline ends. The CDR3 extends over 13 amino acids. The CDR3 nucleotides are TGTGCCAGCATGGGCCGTACCTCCTACGAGCAGTACTTC. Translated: CASMGRTSYEQYF.

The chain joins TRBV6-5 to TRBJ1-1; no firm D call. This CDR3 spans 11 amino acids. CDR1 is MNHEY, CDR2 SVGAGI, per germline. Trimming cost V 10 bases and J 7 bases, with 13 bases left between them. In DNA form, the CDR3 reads TGTGCCACCAGCCAAAGGAGTGAAGCTTTCTTT. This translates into CATSQRSEAFF.

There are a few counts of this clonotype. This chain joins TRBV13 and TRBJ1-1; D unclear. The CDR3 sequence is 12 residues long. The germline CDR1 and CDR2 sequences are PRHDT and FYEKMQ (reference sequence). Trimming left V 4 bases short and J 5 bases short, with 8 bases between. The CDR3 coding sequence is TGTGCCAGCAGCTCCCCCCCGACTGAAGCTTTCTTT. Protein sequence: CASSSPPTEAFF.